Below are 13 T cell receptor beta chains sequenced from a single sample in a study of CD8 T cells in Susac syndrome. Reverse transcription of roughly 0.45 to 1 ug RNA used random hexamers. TCRdb itself ran the immunoSEQ multiplex PCR reads through MiXCR, one entry per CDR3 protein. Found here are more than 80,000 distinct CDR3 sequences, 94% of them singletons; the top ten hold around 0.41%. The sample comprised CD8+ T cells from PBMCs. These receptor sequences come from a human donor with Susac syndrome.

This clonotype was observed a single time. The rearrangement links TRBV9 to TRBJ2-3; D not certain. The CDR3 is 15 residues long. Trimming shortened V by 2 bases and J by 0 bases, and 10 bases separated the two germline ends. CDR1 and CDR2 (germline): SGDLS, YYNGEE. CDR3 nucleotide sequence: TGTGCCAGCAGCGTCCCAGCTACTAGCACAGATACGCAGTATTTT. The encoded protein is CASSVPATSTDTQYF.

The chain employs TRBV9 and TRBJ1-2, with 8 bases that match TRBD1. V shed 3 bases and J 8 bases; nucleotides not matched to a gene: 9. CDR1 SGDLS and CDR2 YYNGEE come from the germline V gene. This CDR3 comprises 14 residues. The CDR3 sequence: CASSETGQGSGYTF. CDR3 in DNA: TGTGCCAGCAGCGAAACCGGACAGGGCTCAGGCTACACCTTC.

There are a few counts of this clonotype. This rearrangement joins TRBV19 to TRBJ2-1; 11 bases match TRBD2. V shed 4 bases, J shed 3 bases, and the junction held 2 bases outside the gene matches. The CDR3 sequence is 15 residues long. Germline lookup yields CDR1 LNHDA and CDR2 SQIVND (reference sequence). The CDR3 nucleotides are TGTGCCAGTAGTACCACTAGCGGGGGCTACAATGAGCAGTTCTTC. Translating it yields CASSTTSGGYNEQFF.

This chain's CDR3 is CASSSSAEAFF. CDR3 nucleotide sequence: TGTGCCAGCAGCTCGAGCGCTGAAGCTTTCTTT. J is TRBJ1-1 and V is TRBV7-8; D gene uncertain. CDR1 SGHVS and CDR2 FQNEAQ come from the germline V gene. V dropped 4 bases and J dropped 6 bases, with 6 bases sitting between them. The CDR3 is made up of 11 amino acids.

J is TRBJ2-7 and V is TRBV25-1; D gene uncertain. Germline CDR1 MGHDK, CDR2 SYGVNS. The CDR3 is made up of 10 amino acids. Trimming took off 3 bases at V and 4 bases at J, with 1 base between the two ends. The CDR3 region is CASSDYEQYF. CDR3 bases: TGTGCCAGCAGTGATTACGAGCAGTACTTC.

This chain uses TRBV20-1 with TRBJ1-3; D not resolved. Deletions cut 4 bases from V and 6 bases from J, with 1 base between. This CDR3 has 9 amino acids. CDR1 and CDR2 from the germline V gene are DFQATT and SNEGSKA (reference sequence). CDR3 coding DNA: TGCAGTGCTAAAAACACCATATATTTT. It translates to CSAKNTIYF.

The chain combines TRBV6-2 or TRBV6-3 with TRBJ2-3; D is undetermined. V was trimmed by 8 bases and J by 6 bases, leaving 12 bases between them. The CDR3 runs to 12 residues. The germline V gene encodes CDR1 MNHEY and CDR2 SVGEGT. The CDR3 region has the DNA TGTGCCAGCGAAAACCTAGGGGATACGCAGTATTTT. Encoded protein: CASENLGDTQYF.

The chain couples TRBV20-1 to TRBJ1-4; the D gene is possibly TRBD1 (6 bases). Germline V gives CDR1 DFQATT, CDR2 SNEGSKA (reference sequence). V was trimmed by 6 bases and J by 0 bases, leaving 20 bases between them. This CDR3 region has 17 residues. CDR3 in amino acids: CSAGEGGSGATNEKLFF. In DNA, the CDR3 is TGCAGTGCGGGGGAGGGGGGATCGGGTGCAACTAATGAAAAACTGTTTTTT.

This chain links TRBV6-1 with TRBJ2-6; no reliable D call. V lost 7 bases to trimming and J lost 0 bases, with 13 bases between them. The CDR3 is 16 residues long. The germline V gene has CDR1 MNHNS and CDR2 SASEGT. For the CDR3, the DNA is TGTGCCAGCACCATCGGACGGTTCTCTGGGGCCAACGTCCTGACTTTC. It translates to CASTIGRFSGANVLTF.

V is TRBV5-4 and J is TRBJ2-1, with D possibly called TRBD1 or TRBD2 (5 bases each). Between the trimmed V and J ends, which lost 1 base and 2 bases, there was a span of 10 bases. Looked up from germline, CDR1 is SGHNT and CDR2 is YYREEE (reference sequence). The CDR3 extends over 15 amino acids. CDR3 in amino acids: CASSLQRGTYNEQFF. The DNA of the CDR3 is TGTGCCAGCAGCTTGCAGAGGGGTACCTACAATGAGCAGTTCTTC.

The chain carries TRBV19 and TRBJ2-3; the D gene could be TRBD1 or TRBD2 (5 bases each). The V gene's germline CDR1 is LNHDA and CDR2 SQIVND (reference sequence). Trimming removed 3 bases at V and 2 bases at J, with 15 bases between. CDR3 length: 16 amino acids. The CDR3 spells CASSMSGPYTTDTQYF. The CDR3 DNA reads as TGTGCCAGTAGTATGTCGGGACCATACACCACAGATACGCAGTATTTT.

This chain uses TRBV20-1 with TRBJ2-1; TRBD2 agrees at 9 bases. The V gene's germline CDR1 is DFQATT and CDR2 SNEGSKA (reference sequence). Germline trimming cut 1 base from V and 3 bases from J; bases unmatched to any gene: 4. This CDR3 region has 15 residues. This CDR3 reads CSARGAGGLYNEQFF. In nucleotides, the CDR3 is TGCAGTGCTAGAGGAGCGGGGGGTCTCTACAATGAGCAGTTCTTC.

For the CDR3, the DNA is TGTGCCAGTACAGACATAAACTACGAGCAGTACTTC. Protein sequence: CASTDINYEQYF. The J gene is TRBJ2-7, the V gene TRBV19, with unresolved D. Germline V gene sequence: CDR1 LNHDA, CDR2 SQIVND (reference sequence). There are 12 residues in the CDR3. Trimming removed 7 bases at V and 3 bases at J, with 10 bases between. The variable domain in full, completed from reference TRBV19 and TRBJ2-7, reads DGGITQSPKYLFRKEGQNVTLSCEQNLNHDAMYWYRQDPGQGLRLIYYSQIVNDFQKGDIAEGYSVSREKKESFPLTVTSAQKNPTAFYLCASTDINYEQYFGPGTRLTVT.